This T cell receptor beta chain was observed in a study of blood T cell repertoires in COVID-19. Study context: Sites across the United States, Italy and Spain contributed samples from acute and convalescent COVID-19. Sources were T cells, B-cell-depleted T cells, or PBMCs; the material itself was cDNA or gDNA.

In the authors' workflow: Amplification of reference gene primers was used by the study to estimate nucleated cell counts. The repertoire was sequenced with immunoSEQ multiplex PCR; TCRdb's copy has only in-frame clones and lacks some. V, J and clone size reflect that table, while D and trimming were determined from the DNA. The sample shows about 210,000 clones, more than 65% of them seen only once. The germline V gene encodes CDR1 SGHAT and CDR2 FQDESV (reference sequence). This CDR3 has 17 residues. Trimming removed 0 bases from V and 4 bases from J, with 17 bases in between. The sequencing sample was made of peripheral blood. The chain uses TRBV11-1 and TRBJ2-3; the D gene is possibly TRBD2 (6 bases). This sequence originates from a man aged 45-65 years with active or convalescent COVID-19. The CDR3, as DNA: TGTGCCAGCAGCTTAGCGCGGACTACCCGCCGGGCAGATACGCAGTATTTT. Its translation is CASSLARTTRRADTQYF.